The sequence of this T cell receptor beta chain was determined in a study of vaccination effects on CD4 cells after COVID-19. General study results and limits: Early timepoints after infection were absent, and convalescent patients were few in the study. Researchers report that only 1 of 255 vaccine-induced clones in healthy vaccinees cross-reacted with common cold coronaviruses.

Some clones are missing from TCRdb's copy, which holds only in-frame ones; the method was immunoSEQ multiplex PCR. The table shows approximately 87,000 clones, with 70% to 75% occurring only once. Viral peptide pool expansion of antigen-specific CD4+ T cells preceded sequencing in the ViraFEST assay. Upon completion of 10 to 11 days in culture, CD4+ T cells were isolated. Vaccine recipients, nucleocapsid antibody negative, had no prior SARS-CoV-2 infection. The researchers cultured roughly 2.2 million PBMC per well with about 10 IU/ml IL-2 and approximately 9.3 ug/ml peptides. The germline gives CDR1 LNHDA, CDR2 SQIVND (reference sequence). The length of the CDR3 is 12 residues. Trimming removed 9 bases at V and 6 bases at J, with 14 bases between. As to this clone: As yet, its antigen is unknown.

The input for sequencing was CD4+ T cells from PBMCs cultured with HCoV-229E spike peptides, taken before COVID-19 vaccination. The sequence was collected from a human donor who received a COVID-19 vaccine. V usage is TRBV19 and J usage is TRBJ1-2, with unresolved D. CDR3 bases: TGTGCCAGCCACGACCTGGGTGATGGCTACACCTTC. This codes for CASHDLGDGYTF.